This T cell receptor (beta chain) was captured in a study of shared clonotypes between healthy human individuals. A note on this clone: Its matching antigen is unknown.

Whole-study results and caveats: Some naive CD4 clonotypes, around 5%, turned up in common across several donors. A reduction in generation probabilities was seen for non-shared clonotypes relative to those shared by all four donors.

Some clones are missing from TCRdb's copy, which holds only in-frame ones; the method was immunoSEQ multiplex PCR. The sample contains over a million clones, around 97% of which appear only once. Sequencing input: naive CD4+ T cells sorted from blood. The subset was: CD45RA+ positively selected. The sequence was obtained from a man aged 30 to 45 in good health.

CDR3 in amino acids: CATLAPQGSRPGANVLTF. In nucleotides, the CDR3 is TGTGCCACGCTAGCTCCTCAGGGTTCTCGTCCTGGGGCCAACGTCCTGACTTTC. The gene calls are TRBV28 and TRBJ2-6; either TRBD1 or TRBD2 may fit D (5 bases each). Germline assignment: CDR1 MDHEN and CDR2 SYDVKM. The V end lost 10 bases, the J end lost 2 bases, and 24 bases lay between the germline ends. This CDR3 has 18 residues.